These 20 T cell receptor beta chains came from one sample sequenced in a study of T cells expressing NK-cell markers. TCRdb reanalyzed the 5' RACE reads and collapses them to one entry per CDR3 protein, without DNA. The sample table sets out 500,000 or so distinct CDR3 sequences. Sequencing was performed on blood T cells: a sorted CD56 or NKG2C T cell subset, CD4+ or CD8+ T cells, or bulk PBMC T cells (not recorded which). The receptors here all came from a man between 18 and 29 years old in good health.

The V call is TRBV15, the J call TRBJ2-6; TCRdb gives TRBD1 as the D gene, but with no DNA this cannot be confirmed. Germline CDR1 is LNHNV and CDR2 is YYDKDF (reference sequence). This CDR3 contains 18 residues. CDR3 loop: CATSRVRPGARGANVLTF.

The chain recombines TRBV7-8 with TRBJ2-7. CDR3 length: 11 amino acids. Germline-derived CDR1 and CDR2 are SGHVS and FQNEAQ. The CDR3 is CASSLGPTCYF. The full variable domain, its missing parts supplied by reference TRBV7-8 and TRBJ2-7, is GAGVSQSPRYKVAKRGQDVALRCDPISGHVSLFWYQQALGQGPEFLTYFQNEAQLDKSGLPSDRFFAERPEGSVSTLKIQRTQQEDSAVYLCASSLGPTCYFGPGTRLTVT.

The rearrangement links TRBV10-3 to TRBJ2-3; the D call from TCRdb, TRBD2, cannot be confirmed without DNA. CDR1 ENHRY and CDR2 SYGVKD come from the germline V gene. CDR3 length: 16 residues. The CDR3 reads CAISEGGRPPTDTQYF.

V usage is TRBV4-1 and J usage is TRBJ2-5; TCRdb picks TRBD2, but there is no DNA to check that call. CDR1 and CDR2 (germline): MGHRA, YSYEKL. The CDR3 totals 18 residues. CDR3 sequence reads: CASSQDSPALEGVETQYF.

CDR3 region: CAWSEGITGELFF. The chain employs TRBV30 and TRBJ2-2. Germline values: CDR1 GTSNPN, CDR2 SVGIG (reference sequence). The CDR3 length is 13 residues.

The V gene is TRBV12-3 or TRBV12-4, the J gene TRBJ1-2. The length of the CDR3 is 14 residues. This CDR3 reads CASSRLRGVVGYTF.

The chain has TRBV5-1 and TRBJ2-1. Germline CDR1 and CDR2: SGHRS and YFSETQ. The CDR3 sequence is 11 residues long. CDR3 sequence: CASSSGWLKFF.

The rearrangement links TRBV5-1 to TRBJ2-3; as DNA is missing, the TRBD2 call by TCRdb cannot be tested. The CDR3 spans 16 residues. CDR1 is SGHRS and CDR2 is YFSETQ in the germline V gene. The CDR3 sequence: CASSFGWAGGTDTQYF.

The CDR3 reads CASTSTSGGPIFWQFF. This chain uses TRBV6-5 with TRBJ2-1; checking the TCRdb D call of TRBD2 is not possible without DNA. The CDR3 has 16 amino acids. Germline V CDR1 and CDR2: MNHEY, SVGAGI.

The chain combines TRBV20-1 with TRBJ2-1; TCRdb's D call, TRBD2, is unchecked because there is no DNA. Germline values: CDR1 DFQATT, CDR2 SNEGSKA (reference sequence). The CDR3 consists of 16 residues. The CDR3 is CSASRSGSGSYNEQFF.

The rearrangement uses TRBV6-1 and TRBJ2-2. Germline CDR1 reads MNHNS; CDR2 reads SASEGT. This CDR3 is built from 13 residues. CDR3 amino acids: CASSGGLHGELFF.

The genes are TRBV20-1 and TRBJ2-4; TCRdb calls TRBD1, which cannot be checked without DNA. The CDR3 runs to 13 residues. Germline CDR1 DFQATT, CDR2 SNEGSKA (reference sequence). CDR3 protein: CSAPRGFENIQYF.

The chain combines TRBV6-5 with TRBJ2-1; the TCRdb call, TRBD2, lacks DNA for checking. There are 16 residues in the CDR3. The germline V gene has CDR1 MNHEY and CDR2 SVGAGI. CDR3: CASRTTSGGEYNEQFF.

The chain combines TRBV20-1 with TRBJ2-3; the TRBD2 assignment by TCRdb is unverifiable without DNA. The CDR3 consists of 15 residues. In germline, CDR1 is DFQATT, CDR2 SNEGSKA (reference sequence). The CDR3 loop is CSATFPAVSTDTQYF.

V is TRBV12-3 or TRBV12-4 and J is TRBJ1-5. The CDR3 contains 18 residues. Here the CDR3 reads CASSLVRNTTYSNQPQHF.

The rearrangement joins TRBV25-1 to TRBJ2-1; TCRdb outputs TRBD2, but without DNA this stays unchecked. Germline V gene sequence: CDR1 MGHDK, CDR2 SYGVNS. The CDR3 has 13 residues. CDR3 sequence: CASRLAGGYEQFF.

The chain employs TRBV28 and TRBJ2-1; TCRdb's assignment of TRBD2 cannot be checked, as there is no DNA. The CDR3 runs 13 residues. Per the germline V gene, CDR1 is MDHEN and CDR2 is SYDVKM. The CDR3 loop reads CASRPPSGSFAFF.

V and J are TRBV30 and TRBJ1-1. The CDR3 sequence is 13 residues long. Germline V lookup: CDR1 GTSNPN, CDR2 SVGIG (reference sequence). The CDR3 loop is CAWSVDLNTEAFF.

The chain carries TRBV7-2 and TRBJ2-7; the TRBD1 assignment by TCRdb is unverifiable without DNA. There are 14 residues in the CDR3. Germline loops: CDR1 SGHTA, CDR2 FQGNSA. The CDR3 sequence: CASSLRTGDYEQYF.

J is TRBJ1-5 and V is TRBV12-3 or TRBV12-4; absent DNA, TCRdb's TRBD1 call cannot be checked. The CDR3 is 15 amino acids. The CDR3 sequence: CASSLHRQGNQPQHF.